The 26 T cell receptor beta chains reported below all come from one sample, sequenced in a study of vaccination and CD4 T cells after COVID-19. Specified time point: late sampling 161 to 241 days after vaccination in a few convalescent patients. Treatment reported: approximately 9-day PBMC culture with coronavirus spike peptide pools or control peptides (ViraFEST assay). Their specific antigens are unknown. The Oncomine TCR Beta short-read assay generated sequence data from the DNA of cultured CD4+ T cells. TCRdb processed the PCR reads anew with MiXCR; each CDR3 protein has one entry. Of around 20,000 distinct CDR3 sequences detected, approximately 38% appear once; the ten largest clones hold 25% to 30%. The material was CD4+ T cells from blood, cultured in vitro, obtained about 7 months after SARS-CoV-2 vaccination. The receptors here all came from a human donor who had recovered from COVID-19.

This clonotype was counted a few times. The CDR3 reads CASQDGGENTEAFF. CDR3 DNA sequence: TGTGCCAGCCAGGATGGGGGGGAGAACACTGAAGCTTTCTTT. The V call is TRBV6-2 or TRBV6-3, the J call TRBJ1-1; perhaps TRBD1 as D (5 bases). V gave up 8 bases and J gave up 1 base, with 14 bases separating them. CDR1 is MNHEY, CDR2 SVGEGT, per germline. This CDR3 is built from 14 residues.

This clonotype was recorded a few times. The chain carries TRBV7-2 and TRBJ2-7; tentatively, D is TRBD2 (6 bases). The CDR3 spans 11 residues. In germline, CDR1 is SGHTA, CDR2 FQGNSA. V was pared by 4 bases and J by 8 bases, with 9 bases between. Here the CDR3 reads CASSSGDQQYF. As DNA, the CDR3 is TGTGCCAGCAGCTCGGGGGACCAGCAGTACTTC.

The rearrangement joins TRBV20-1 to TRBJ1-2, with D possibly matching TRBD1 (6 bases). Germline assignment: CDR1 DFQATT and CDR2 SNEGSKA (reference sequence). CDR3 length equals 15 residues. The V end was cut by 0 bases, the J end by 6 bases, with 17 bases between. The DNA for the CDR3 is TGCAGTGCTAGAGATCCCTTCTCCGGGACACATGGCTACACCTTC. It codes for CSARDPFSGTHGYTF.

This clonotype was detected once. A far larger clone differs by one base, so this is likely a read error. The V and J genes are TRBV7-2 and TRBJ2-5, with D hard to call. The CDR3 spans 11 residues. The germline V gene encodes CDR1 SGHTA and CDR2 FQGNSA. The CDR3 is CAGSLGSAQYF. CDR3 nucleotide sequence: TGTGCCGGCAGCTTAGGATCGGCCCAGTACTTC.

The chain recombines TRBV20-1 with TRBJ2-7; 8 nucleotides align to TRBD2. V was clipped by 7 bases and J by 3 bases; unmatched bases: 5. Germline CDR1 and CDR2: DFQATT and SNEGSKA (reference sequence). The CDR3 totals 12 residues. CDR3 in DNA: TGCAGTGTCGGGGGGGACGGCTACGAGCAGTACTTC. This codes for CSVGGDGYEQYF.

V gene TRBV6-1 combines with J gene TRBJ2-7; D is possibly TRBD2 (5 bases). With 7 bases removed from V and 0 bases from J, the gap between germline ends came to 16 bases. The length of the CDR3 is 15 residues. Per the germline V gene, CDR1 is MNHNS and CDR2 is SASEGT. The CDR3 loop reads CASTPHRGSSYEQYF. Here the CDR3 DNA reads TGTGCCAGCACCCCGCACCGGGGAAGCTCCTACGAGCAGTACTTC.

By its share, this clonotype is medium-sized (0.01 to 0.1%). The CDR3 bases are TGTGCCACCAGTACGAACCTAGTGGGGGGAATACGCAATCAGCCCCAGCATTTT. Its protein product is CATSTNLVGGIRNQPQHF. V gene TRBV15 combines with J gene TRBJ1-5, with D possibly matching TRBD1 (5 bases). V gave up 6 bases and J gave up 2 bases, with 23 bases separating them. Germline V gene lookup returns CDR1 LNHNV and CDR2 YYDKDF (reference sequence). The CDR3 is 18 residues long. The variable domain in full, completed from reference TRBV15 and TRBJ1-5, reads DAMVIQNPRYQVTQFGKPVTLSCSQTLNHNVMYWYQQKSSQAPKLLFHYYDKDFNNEADTPDNFQSRRPNTSFCFLDIRSPGLGDTAMYLCATSTNLVGGIRNQPQHFGDGTRLSIL.

This clonotype was seen a handful of times. The rearrangement links TRBV7-6 to TRBJ2-3, with TRBD1 as a possible D gene (6 bases). The germline CDR1 and CDR2 sequences are SGHVS and FNYEAQ. CDR3 size: 16 residues. V lost 5 bases, J lost 0 bases, and 15 bases lay in between. The CDR3 DNA reads as TGTGCCAGCAGCCTGGGGGCGATAACTAGCACAGATACGCAGTATTTT. It translates to CASSLGAITSTDTQYF.

The rearrangement joins TRBV24-1 to TRBJ1-5; TRBD1 agrees at 9 bases. V was pared by 6 bases and J by 3 bases, with 2 bases of the junction left unmatched. Per germline, CDR1 KGHDR and CDR2 SFDVKD. This CDR3 contains 14 residues. The DNA of the CDR3 is TGTGCCACCAGTACAGGGGGCCCCAATCAGCCCCAGCATTTT. It specifies CATSTGGPNQPQHF.

The chain recombines TRBV11-3 with TRBJ1-1; D perhaps matches TRBD1 (6 bases). Germline V gene data show CDR1 as SGHNT and CDR2 as YENEEA. Trimming cost V 3 bases and J 6 bases, with 14 bases left between them. There are 14 residues in the CDR3. The CDR3 DNA sequence: TGTGCCAGCAGCTTGTACGGGGAGGGGGCTGAAGCTTTCTTT. Its translation: CASSLYGEGAEAFF.

This clonotype was detected only a few times. The chain links TRBV18 to TRBJ2-5; D is possibly TRBD1 (5 bases). The CDR3 loop spans 16 amino acids. Trimming left V 0 bases short and J 3 bases short, with 14 bases between. Looked up from germline, CDR1 is KGHSH and CDR2 is LQKENI. CDR3 in DNA: TGTGCCAGCTCACCACCCGGTAGGCTGGACAAAGAGACCCAGTACTTC. Translation: CASSPPGRLDKETQYF.

V usage is TRBV7-2 and J usage is TRBJ2-2; a possible D gene is TRBD2 (5 bases). Germline V lookup: CDR1 SGHTA, CDR2 FQGNSA. The CDR3 is 14 residues long. V was cut by 11 bases and J by 0 bases, with 13 bases left in between. CDR3 DNA sequence: TGTGCCGAGTCTCAGACTACGAACACCGGGGAGCTGTTTTTT. It yields the protein CAESQTTNTGELFF.

The V gene is TRBV20-1, the J gene TRBJ2-3; 7 bases fit TRBD2. The germline CDR1 and CDR2 sequences are DFQATT and SNEGSKA (reference sequence). This CDR3 has 13 amino acids. V was clipped by 0 bases and J by 10 bases; unmatched bases: 7. In DNA, the CDR3 is TGCAGTGCTAGAGACTCCGGGGGGTTGGCGCAGTATTTT. Amino acids: CSARDSGGLAQYF.

The rearrangement joins TRBV18 to TRBJ1-2; no clear D. The CDR3 has 14 residues. Germline V gene sequence: CDR1 KGHSH, CDR2 LQKENI. V lost 2 bases and J lost 1, with 8 bases in between. The CDR3 spells CASSPGLDNYGYTF. CDR3 coding DNA: TGTGCCAGCTCACCAGGGCTGGATAACTATGGCTACACCTTC. Complete variable domain (other parts from reference TRBV18 and TRBJ1-2): NAGVMQNPRHLVRRRGQEARLRCSPMKGHSHVYWYRQLPEEGLKFMVYLQKENIIDESGMPKERFSAEFPKEGPSILRIQQVVRGDSAAYFCASSPGLDNYGYTFGSGTRLTVV.

The gene calls are TRBV6-2 or TRBV6-3 and TRBJ1-1; D is uncertain. V gave up 6 bases and J gave up 1 base, with 15 bases separating them. This CDR3 has 15 amino acids. CDR1 and CDR2 from the germline V gene are MNHEY and SVGEGT. Here the CDR3 DNA reads TGTGCCAGCAGCCTGTTGGGGTTGGGGAACACTGAAGCTTTCTTT. Translated: CASSLLGLGNTEAFF.

The chain carries TRBV27 and TRBJ2-7; D gene ambiguous. Germline lookup yields CDR1 MNHEY and CDR2 SMNVEV (reference sequence). This CDR3 is 14 amino acids long. V was clipped by 5 bases and J by 3 bases, with 14 bases between them. CDR3 nucleotide sequence: TGTGCCAGCAGTAAAATGGCCCCATTCTACGAGCAGTACTTC. This codes for CASSKMAPFYEQYF.

The chain carries TRBV5-4 and TRBJ1-1; TRBD1 is a possible D gene (5 bases). The ends were cut back, 2 bases at V and 3 bases at J, with 8 bases in the middle. This CDR3 has 13 residues. Germline V lookup: CDR1 SGHNT, CDR2 YYREEE (reference sequence). This CDR3 reads CASSFSRDTEAFF. The CDR3 region has the DNA TGTGCCAGCAGCTTCTCCAGGGACACTGAAGCTTTCTTT.

CDR3 region: CASSQVPSLAGGPGEQFF. The CDR3 DNA reads TGCGCCAGCAGCCAAGTCCCCTCACTAGCGGGGGGGCCGGGGGAGCAGTTCTTC. This sequence joins TRBV4-1 and TRBJ2-1, with 13 bases that match TRBD2. The CDR3 has 18 residues. Trimming removed 1 base from V and 10 bases from J; junction bases left unmatched: 13. Germline V gene lookup returns CDR1 MGHRA and CDR2 YSYEKL.

The gene calls are TRBV27 and TRBJ2-1; D gene uncertain. CDR1 and CDR2 (germline): MNHEY, SMNVEV (reference sequence). V was cut by 2 bases and J by 4 bases, with 12 bases left in between. CDR3 length: 15 residues. CDR3 DNA: TGTGCCAGCAGTTTAAAACTCCCCGGTTACAATGAGCAGTTCTTC. It specifies CASSLKLPGYNEQFF.

This sequence joins TRBV24-1 and TRBJ2-5; no clear D. CDR3 size: 13 residues. The germline V and J ends were trimmed by 1 base and 3 bases, with 5 bases remaining between them. Germline CDR1 reads KGHDR; CDR2 reads SFDVKD. The CDR3 coding sequence is TGTGCCACCAGTGATTTCTATAAAGAGACCCAGTACTTC. Translated: CATSDFYKETQYF.

J is TRBJ2-7 and V is TRBV6-1; D is uncertain. From germline, CDR1 is MNHNS and CDR2 SASEGT. V lost 2 bases, J lost 2 bases, and 10 bases lay in between. The CDR3 consists of 14 residues. For the CDR3, the DNA is TGTGCCAGCAGTGAAATGACTTCGGCCTACGAGCAGTACTTC. It yields the protein CASSEMTSAYEQYF.

This chain connects TRBV6-4 to TRBJ2-7, with D unclear. Trimming shortened V by 3 bases and J by 2 bases, and 2 bases separated the two germline ends. CDR1 is MRHNA, CDR2 SNTAGT, per germline. The CDR3 covers 11 residues. CDR3 region: CASSEAYEQYF. In DNA form, the CDR3 reads TGTGCCAGCAGTGAGGCCTACGAGCAGTACTTC.

The chain combines TRBV29-1 with TRBJ2-5, with a weak D call TRBD2 (5 bases). Trimming took 2 bases from V and 5 from J, leaving 6 bases between them. Germline CDR1 and CDR2: SQVTM and ANQGSEA. CDR3 length: 11 amino acids. The CDR3 nucleotides are TGCAGCGTTGAACCGGGGGAGACCCAGTACTTC. It codes for CSVEPGETQYF.

The V call is TRBV4-1, the J call TRBJ1-1, with 9 bases fitting TRBD1. The V gene end was trimmed by 4 bases and the J gene end by 0 bases; junction bases not matched to a gene: 6. Germline lookup yields CDR1 MGHRA and CDR2 YSYEKL. CDR3 length: 16 residues. The CDR3 loop reads CASSPGQGRMNTEAFF. The CDR3, as DNA: TGCGCCAGCAGCCCCGGACAGGGGAGAATGAACACTGAAGCTTTCTTT.

This clonotype was observed a handful of times. The genes are TRBV27 and TRBJ1-1; D is uncertain. V lost 3 bases and J 0 bases, leaving 5 bases between the germline ends. Germline V lookup: CDR1 MNHEY, CDR2 SMNVEV (reference sequence). The CDR3 runs 13 residues. CDR3 protein: CASSLFMNTEAFF. DNA for the CDR3: TGTGCCAGCAGTTTGTTCATGAACACTGAAGCTTTCTTT.

The rearrangement joins TRBV5-5 to TRBJ2-1; the D is unclear. The germline V gene encodes CDR1 SGHKS and CDR2 YYEKEE (reference sequence). With 2 bases removed from V and 5 bases from J, the gap between germline ends came to 11 bases. There are 14 residues in the CDR3. The CDR3 region has the DNA TGTGCCAGCAGCTTATCTAGAATGGACAATGAGCAGTTCTTC. Its translation is CASSLSRMDNEQFF.